Included here is one T cell receptor (beta chain) sequence, with context. The entry originates in a study of blood T cell repertoires in COVID-19. Produced via immunoSEQ multiplex PCR; TCRdb's table is partial and in-frame only. The sample lists more than 200,000 clones; 65% to 85% were seen once. V dropped 5 bases and J dropped 1; count of bases not matched to a gene: 3. The CDR3 sequence is 15 residues long. From germline, CDR1 is MNHNY and CDR2 SVGAGI (reference sequence). This chain connects TRBV6-6 to TRBJ1-1; 11 nucleotides line up with TRBD1. The sample consisted of peripheral blood. The TCR comes from a woman of 80 years or more with acute or convalescent COVID-19. CDR3 loop: CASSRGTGGNTEAFF. Here the CDR3 DNA reads TGTGCCAGCAGTCGAGGGACAGGGGGGAACACTGAAGCTTTCTTT.